The entry below gives a single T cell receptor (beta chain) sequence along with its context. The target antigen is unknown. This record belongs to a study of persistence of HIV-infected CD4 T cells. The study, taken as a whole, reports: TCRbeta richness was lower in CMV- and Gag-responding cells than in anti-CD3/anti-CD28-responding cells. Degenerate expanded CDR3beta sequences were enriched among CMV- and Gag-responding cells.

Anti-CD3/anti-CD28 beads served as a nonspecific positive control stimulus. Responding CD4+ T cells were sorted by upregulation of both CD40 ligand and CD69. Per germline, CDR1 KGHSH and CDR2 LQKENI. There are 15 residues in the CDR3. The V segment lost 3 bases and the J segment 7 bases; nucleotides outside the gene matches: 10. This was the immunoSEQ version 4 assay in survey mode. The assay was immunoSEQ multiplex PCR, and TCRdb's table has in-frame clones only and misses some. The sample comprises under 50,000 clones, 85% to 90% of which are singletons, and about 3.1% rests with the top ten. This sample comprised CD4+ T cells sorted from PBMCs after approximately 18-hour stimulation, obtained from a patient who received antiretroviral therapy. The source is an adult woman with HIV who was CMV-seropositive. The chain joins TRBV18 to TRBJ1-2; 8 positions match TRBD1. The CDR3 sequence is CASSPETGVPTGYTF. The CDR3 nucleotides read TGTGCCAGCTCACCGGAGACAGGGGTCCCTACTGGCTACACCTTC.